A selection of T cell receptor beta chains follows, all from one sample in a study of T-cell memory formation after mild COVID-19. Using its own MiXCR run on the 5' RACE reads, TCRdb lists one record per CDR3 protein. Of around 320,000 distinct CDR3 sequences in the sample, around 28% were seen once. Sequenced: PBMCs or a T cell subset sorted from them (not recorded which). Receptor source: an adult woman who had mild COVID-19 (a few samples of this study predate the infection). Cell type and time point are not known. CDR3s include the opening cysteine and the closing phenylalanine or tryptophan. D genes are given only for firm matches. Not all rows give a size; the values are once, few, many and, for expanded clones, a class.

J | D | V | size | CDR3 | DNA
TRBJ2-1 | - | TRBV4-2 | - | CASSQDTTGGSYNEQFF | TGTGCCAGCAGCCAAGATACGACAGGAGGGTCCTACAATGAGCAGTTCTTC
TRBJ2-5 | - | TRBV6-5 | few | CASSRKRGTQYF | TGTGCCAGCAGTCGTAAGAGGGGGACCCAGTACTTC
TRBJ1-2 | - | TRBV6-5 | once | CASSYDTAEGYTF | TGTGCCAGCAGTTACGACACAGCGGAAGGCTACACCTTC
TRBJ2-7 | - | TRBV4-1 | many | CASSQDDRYEQYF | TGCGCCAGCAGCCAAGATGATCGATACGAGCAGTACTTC
TRBJ2-5 | - | TRBV7-2 | - | CASRDGGKEWKTQYF | TGTGCCAGCAGGGACGGCGGGAAGGAGTGGAAGACCCAGTACTTC
TRBJ2-7 | TRBD2 | TRBV18 | many | CASSRRTSGETYEQYF | TGTGCCAGCTCGCGTCGGACTAGCGGGGAGACCTACGAGCAGTACTTC
TRBJ2-7 | - | TRBV7-2 | few | CASSLLSEQYF | TGTGCCAGCAGCTTACTTTCCGAGCAGTACTTC
TRBJ2-7 | - | TRBV19 | - | CASSIGRSIRGASYEQYF | TGTGCCAGTAGTATAGGCCGGTCCATCAGGGGAGCGTCCTACGAGCAGTACTTC
TRBJ1-2 | - | TRBV7-2 | few | CASSLAIQSNYGYTF | TGTGCCAGCAGCTTAGCCATACAGAGTAACTATGGCTACACCTTC
TRBJ2-4 | - | TRBV27 | few | CASSLTRENIQYF | TGTGCCAGCAGCCTTACCCGGGAAAACATTCAGTACTTC
TRBJ2-7 | TRBD1 | TRBV6-6 | - | CASSLQGQGTYEQYF | TGTGCCAGCAGTTTACAGGGACAGGGAACCTACGAGCAGTACTTC
TRBJ2-1 | TRBD2 | TRBV5-1 | few | CASSSGLAVRDHNEQFF | TGCGCCAGCAGCTCGGGACTAGCGGTAAGGGATCACAATGAGCAGTTCTTC
TRBJ1-2 | TRBD1 | TRBV9 | once | CASSPRQGLSYGYTF | TGTGCCAGCAGCCCTAGACAGGGTTTGAGTTATGGCTACACCTTC
TRBJ2-7 | TRBD2 | TRBV20-1 | few | CSASLGLAGDEQYF | TGCAGTGCTAGCTTGGGGCTAGCGGGAGACGAGCAGTACTTC
TRBJ2-7 | - | TRBV15 | - | CATSRDRPYEQYF | TGTGCCACCAGCAGAGATCGGCCCTACGAGCAGTACTTC
TRBJ1-5 | TRBD1 | TRBV2 | - | CASSGGQGSFQPQHF | TGTGCCAGCAGTGGGGGACAGGGGAGTTTTCAGCCCCAGCATTTT
TRBJ2-7 | - | TRBV3-1 | few | CASSQDWRTTYEQYF | TGTGCCAGCAGCCAAGATTGGAGGACCACCTACGAGCAGTACTTC
TRBJ2-6 | - | TRBV21-1 | - | CASPPQDSGANVLTF | TGTGCCAGCCCCCCTCAGGACTCTGGGGCCAACGTCCTGACTTTC
TRBJ2-2 | TRBD1 | TRBV24-1 | - | CATSDPQDRGAGTGELFF | TGTGCCACCAGTGATCCCCAGGACAGGGGCGCTGGGACCGGGGAGCTGTTTTTT
TRBJ1-4 | - | TRBV11-2 | - | CASSLDPLKLFF | TGTGCCAGCAGCTTAGACCCCTTAAAACTGTTTTTT
TRBJ2-1 | - | TRBV25-1 | few | CASSGMNRNEQFF | TGTGCCAGCAGTGGCATGAACCGCAATGAGCAGTTCTTC
TRBJ1-1 | - | TRBV12-5 | - | CASGLAQGGAFF | TGTGCTAGTGGTTTGGCCCAGGGAGGGGCTTTCTTT
TRBJ2-7 | TRBD2 | TRBV3-1 | - | CARSPRTSGGRSYEQYF | TGTGCCAGAAGCCCCCGGACTAGCGGGGGCCGATCCTACGAGCAGTACTTC
TRBJ1-5 | TRBD1 | TRBV7-9 | few | CASSLGDRENQPQHF | TGTGCCAGCAGCTTAGGGGACAGGGAGAATCAGCCCCAGCATTTT
TRBJ2-3 | TRBD2 | TRBV15 | - | CATSRSGGSTDTQYF | TGTGCCACCAGCAGAAGCGGGGGAAGCACAGATACGCAGTATTTT
TRBJ1-2 | - | TRBV7-9 | few | CASSLIALTWDYGYTF | TGTGCCAGCAGCTTAATTGCACTTACTTGGGACTATGGCTACACCTTC
TRBJ1-2 | - | TRBV7-9 | - | CASSSARGLNYGYTF | TGTGCCAGCAGCAGCGCCCGGGGGTTAAACTATGGCTACACCTTC
TRBJ2-2 | TRBD1 | TRBV6-2/TRBV6-3 | medium-sized | CASSYPTGGSTGELFF | TGTGCCAGCAGTTACCCGACAGGGGGATCGACCGGGGAGCTGTTTTTT
TRBJ2-3 | TRBD2 | TRBV2 | few | CASSGILAGVGDTQYF | TGTGCCAGCAGTGGAATACTAGCGGGAGTGGGAGATACGCAGTATTTT
TRBJ1-1 | - | TRBV19 | - | CASSIALGPAANTEAFF | TGTGCCAGTAGTATAGCCCTGGGCCCCGCTGCAAACACTGAAGCTTTCTTT
TRBJ1-2 | - | TRBV2 | - | CASTSGPRRSYTF | TGTGCCAGCACCTCTGGACCTCGAAGGAGCTACACCTTC
TRBJ2-7 | TRBD1 | TRBV29-1 | - | CSVSPRGRGTYEQYF | TGCAGCGTCTCACCCAGGGGGCGCGGAACTTACGAGCAGTACTTC
TRBJ2-5 | - | TRBV7-2 | - | CASSGEETRYF | TGTGCCTCGTCGGGGGAAGAGACCCGGTACTTC
TRBJ2-7 | - | TRBV15 | few | CATSDGGYEQYF | TGTGCCACCAGCGACGGAGGGTACGAGCAGTACTTC
TRBJ2-1 | - | TRBV6-5 | - | CASSYSFFDRPSNEQFF | TGTGCCAGCAGTTACAGCTTTTTCGATAGACCGTCCAATGAGCAGTTCTTC
TRBJ2-1 | TRBD1 | TRBV5-1 | few | CASSSSGTAREQFF | TGCGCCAGCAGCTCTTCCGGGACAGCACGTGAGCAGTTCTTC
TRBJ1-2 | - | TRBV5-6 | - | CASSLIDGVNYGYTF | TGTGCCAGCAGCTTGATAGACGGAGTTAACTATGGCTACACCTTC
TRBJ1-5 | - | TRBV7-6 | - | CASSSSGAGNQPQHF | TGTGCCAGCAGCTCCTCAGGGGCTGGCAATCAGCCCCAGCATTTT
TRBJ2-7 | - | TRBV20-1 | - | CSARGDTDYEQYF | TGCAGTGCTAGAGGGGACACGGACTACGAGCAGTACTTC
TRBJ2-7 | TRBD1 | TRBV7-2 | - | CASSLPDRSYEQYF | TGTGCCAGCAGCCTACCGGACAGGTCCTACGAGCAGTACTTC
TRBJ2-5 | - | TRBV21-1 | few | CASSKGVLWREYQETQYF | TGTGCCAGCAGCAAAGGGGTGCTTTGGCGGGAGTACCAAGAGACCCAGTACTTC
TRBJ2-1 | - | TRBV7-9 | few | CASSLQGPWQFF | TGTGCCAGCAGCTTACAGGGGCCGTGGCAGTTCTTC
TRBJ2-3 | - | TRBV7-2 | few | CASSLLAISTDTQYF | TGTGCCAGCAGCTTGCTAGCGATTAGCACAGATACGCAGTATTTT
TRBJ1-2 | - | TRBV5-6 | few | CASSYPRRADGYTF | TGTGCCAGCAGCTATCCCCGCAGGGCTGATGGCTACACCTTC
TRBJ2-6 | - | TRBV12-3/TRBV12-4 | - | CASSFPLGTTSSGANVLTF | TGTGCCAGCAGTTTCCCCCTCGGGACAACCTCTTCTGGGGCCAACGTCCTGACTTTC
TRBJ2-1 | - | TRBV20-1 | few | CSASQLKGAKYNEQFF | TGCAGTGCTAGCCAGCTAAAGGGAGCGAAGTACAATGAGCAGTTCTTC
TRBJ2-5 | TRBD1 | TRBV24-1 | few | CATSHPGQAFQETQYF | TGTGCCACCAGTCATCCGGGACAGGCTTTCCAAGAGACCCAGTACTTC
TRBJ1-1 | - | TRBV7-8 | - | CASSLVAGLLAEAFF | TGTGCCAGCAGCTTAGTCGCCGGTTTGCTTGCCGAAGCTTTCTTT
TRBJ1-5 | - | TRBV2 | - | CASSVWGPQHF | TGTGCCAGCAGTGTCTGGGGGCCCCAGCATTTT
TRBJ2-7 | - | TRBV29-1 | few | CSVEGQDRYEQYF | TGCAGCGTTGAAGGGCAGGACCGCTACGAGCAGTACTTC
TRBJ2-5 | - | TRBV29-1 | few | CSVEGGGQVSQYF | TGCAGCGTTGAGGGAGGGGGACAGGTTTCCCAGTACTTC
TRBJ2-7 | - | TRBV9 | - | CASSSPQGGAEQYF | TGTGCCAGCAGCTCACCTCAGGGAGGAGCCGAGCAGTACTTC